This T cell receptor beta chain derives from a study of Ad26.COV2.S vaccination and SARS-CoV-2 variants. TCRdb keeps only in-frame clones here, not all; method: immunoSEQ multiplex PCR. The sample includes under 95,000 clones, more than 70% of them seen just once. This clone has just one count. CDR3 size: 14 residues. After removal of 4 bases from V and 7 bases from J, the junction contained 8 bases not matched to a gene. The V gene's germline CDR1 is SGDLS and CDR2 YYNGEE. Sequenced material: peripheral blood, taken after recovery from COVID-19. This rearrangement joins TRBV9 to TRBJ1-3; TRBD1 matches 7 bases. The source of this sequence is a human donor who had recovered from COVID-19. CDR3 DNA: TGTGCCAGCAGCCCTCGAACAGGGGACAACACCATATATTTT. Translating it yields CASSPRTGDNTIYF.